This T cell receptor beta chain emerged from a study of blood T cell repertoires in COVID-19. At the level of the study: Spain, Italy and the United States supplied samples that represented acute and convalescent COVID-19. Sample material is recorded as cDNA or gDNA derived from T cells, B-cell-depleted T cells, or PBMCs.

As originally analysed: Reference gene primer amplification in the assay estimated nucleated cell counts. Sequencing was performed with immunoSEQ multiplex PCR; in TCRdb, only in-frame clones are kept and a portion is missing. V, J and clone size are taken as reported in that table, and D and trimming were inferred from the DNA itself. The repertoire includes about 87,000 clones, roughly 86% of them detected once, and 7% to 8% sits in the top ten. Germline loops: CDR1 SGHNT, CDR2 YYREEE (reference sequence). The CDR3 is made up of 12 amino acids. The ends were cut back, 1 base at V and 6 bases at J, with 6 bases in the middle.

The chain has TRBV5-4 and TRBJ2-3; the D gene is possibly TRBD1 (5 bases). Sequences were obtained from peripheral blood. The receptor's source is a human donor with acute or convalescent COVID-19. The donor label of this sample is uncertain. CDR3 amino acids: CASSLTGDTQYF. CDR3 coding DNA: TGTGCCAGCAGCTTGACAGGCGATACGCAGTATTTT.